This T cell receptor beta chain emerged from a study of blood T cell repertoires in COVID-19. Overall study: The samples span acute and convalescent COVID-19 from the United States, Italy and Spain. The analysed material was cDNA or gDNA that came from T cells, B-cell-depleted T cells, or PBMCs.

V shed 3 bases and J 3 bases; nucleotides not matched to a gene: 5. The CDR3 has 15 amino acids. Germline CDR1 is KGHSH and CDR2 is LQKENI. In the original workflow: Amplification with reference gene primers provided the estimates of nucleated cell counts. Repertoires were generated with immunoSEQ multiplex PCR, while TCRdb's copy carries only in-frame clones and drops some. That table furnishes V, J and clone size, whereas the DNA furnished D and trimming. The data contain around 40,000 clones, about nine tenths of them seen just once; the ten biggest clones take up around 11%. Specimen: peripheral blood. The chain couples TRBV18 to TRBJ2-7; 10 nucleotides agree with TRBD1. The sequence was collected from a human donor in a cohort sampled during active COVID-19. The CDR3 bases are TGTGCCAGCTCACCCAGACAGGGGGCTGTCTACGAGCAGTACTTC. Its protein is CASSPRQGAVYEQYF.